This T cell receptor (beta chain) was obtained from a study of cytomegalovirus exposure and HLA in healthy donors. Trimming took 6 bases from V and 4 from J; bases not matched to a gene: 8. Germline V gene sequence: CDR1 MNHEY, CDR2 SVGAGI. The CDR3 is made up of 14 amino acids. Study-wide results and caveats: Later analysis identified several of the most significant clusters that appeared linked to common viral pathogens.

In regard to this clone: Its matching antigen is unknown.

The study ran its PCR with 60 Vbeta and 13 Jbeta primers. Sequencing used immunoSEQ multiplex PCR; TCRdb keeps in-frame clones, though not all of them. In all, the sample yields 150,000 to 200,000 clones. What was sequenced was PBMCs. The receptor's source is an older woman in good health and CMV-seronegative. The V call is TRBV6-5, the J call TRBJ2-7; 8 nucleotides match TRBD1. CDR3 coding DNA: TGTGCCAGCAGACCGGGACAGGTTAATTACGAGCAGTACTTC. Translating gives CASRPGQVNYEQYF.